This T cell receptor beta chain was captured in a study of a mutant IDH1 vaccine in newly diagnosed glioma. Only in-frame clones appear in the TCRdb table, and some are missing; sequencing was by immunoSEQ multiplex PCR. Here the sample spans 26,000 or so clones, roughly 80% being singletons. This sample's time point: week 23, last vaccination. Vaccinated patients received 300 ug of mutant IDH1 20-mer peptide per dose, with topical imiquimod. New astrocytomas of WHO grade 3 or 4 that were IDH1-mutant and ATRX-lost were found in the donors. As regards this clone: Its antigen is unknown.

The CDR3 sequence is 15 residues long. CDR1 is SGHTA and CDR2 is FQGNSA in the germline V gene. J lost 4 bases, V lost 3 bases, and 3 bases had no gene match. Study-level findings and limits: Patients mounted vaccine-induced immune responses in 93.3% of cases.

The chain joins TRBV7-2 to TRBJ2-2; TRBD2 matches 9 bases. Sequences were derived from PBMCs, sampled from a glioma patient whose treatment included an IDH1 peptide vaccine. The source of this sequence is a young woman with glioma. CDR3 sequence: CASSLASGVTGELFF. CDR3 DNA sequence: TGTGCCAGCAGCTTGGCTAGCGGGGTCACCGGGGAGCTGTTTTTT.